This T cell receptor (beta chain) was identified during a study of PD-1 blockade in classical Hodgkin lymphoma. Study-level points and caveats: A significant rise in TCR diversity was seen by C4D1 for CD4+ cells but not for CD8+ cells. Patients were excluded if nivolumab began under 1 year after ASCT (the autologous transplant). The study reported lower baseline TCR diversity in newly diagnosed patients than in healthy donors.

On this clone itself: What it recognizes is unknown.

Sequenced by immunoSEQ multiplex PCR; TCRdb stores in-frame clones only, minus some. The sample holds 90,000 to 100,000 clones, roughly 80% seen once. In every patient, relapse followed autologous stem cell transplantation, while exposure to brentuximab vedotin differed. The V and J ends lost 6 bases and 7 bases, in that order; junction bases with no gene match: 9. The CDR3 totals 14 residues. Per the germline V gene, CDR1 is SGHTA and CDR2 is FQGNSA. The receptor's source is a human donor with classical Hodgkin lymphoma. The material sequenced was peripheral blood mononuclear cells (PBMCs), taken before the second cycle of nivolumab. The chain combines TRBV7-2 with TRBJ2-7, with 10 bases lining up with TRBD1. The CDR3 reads CASRLDRGSWEQYF. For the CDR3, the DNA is TGTGCCAGCAGACTGGACAGGGGGTCGTGGGAGCAGTACTTC.